One and the same sample provided the 32 T cell receptor beta chains below, sequenced in a study of T cells in Graves' hyperthyroidism and ophthalmopathy. Amplification of TCR beta CDR3 regions was performed using RNA transcripts as template. An initial round of RT-PCR targeting the TCR CDR3 relied on the HTBI primer set. TCRdb itself ran the multiplex PCR reads through MiXCR, one entry per CDR3 protein. The table records about 250,000 distinct CDR3 sequences, about 20% of them present only once. The sample comprised blood. Receptor source: a man under 40 with Graves' ophthalmopathy.

This chain joins TRBV5-1 and TRBJ2-1; no clear D. Trimming cost V 1 base and J 0 bases, with 11 bases left between them. The CDR3 has 16 amino acids. Germline CDR1 SGHRS, CDR2 YFSETQ. CDR3: CASSLYWLGSYNEQFF. The CDR3 region has the DNA TGCGCCAGCAGCTTGTATTGGCTCGGCTCCTACAATGAGCAGTTCTTC.

This chain links TRBV5-1 with TRBJ2-7, with D tentatively TRBD1 (6 bases). The germline V and J ends were trimmed by 4 bases and 0 bases, with 11 bases remaining between them. Germline CDR1 and CDR2: SGHRS and YFSETQ. This CDR3 is 14 amino acids long. The CDR3 reads CASSGIQGSYEQYF. The CDR3 nucleotides read TGCGCCAGCAGCGGAATACAGGGCTCCTACGAGCAGTACTTC.

This chain uses TRBV7-2 with TRBJ1-6; 10 positions agree with TRBD1. The V segment lost 1 base and the J segment 6 bases; nucleotides outside the gene matches: 0. The CDR3 consists of 15 residues. Per germline, CDR1 SGHTA and CDR2 FQGNSA. The CDR3 DNA reads TGTGCCAGCAGCTTAGGGGACAGGGGTAATTCACCCCTCCACTTT. As protein: CASSLGDRGNSPLHF.

This clonotype was observed a few times. The chain links TRBV7-8 to TRBJ1-4; TRBD1 agrees at 7 bases. Germline lookup yields CDR1 SGHVS and CDR2 FQNEAQ. The junction had 9 bases not matched to a gene; V was cut back by 6 bases and J by 8 bases. This CDR3 has 14 residues. The CDR3 bases are TGTGCCAGCAGAAGGACAGGACTAGGAGAAAAACTGTTTTTT. The encoded protein is CASRRTGLGEKLFF.

Many counts were recorded for this clonotype. V gene TRBV13 combines with J gene TRBJ2-7; 15 nucleotides align to TRBD2. The CDR3 length is 16 residues. Germline CDR1 reads PRHDT; CDR2 reads FYEKMQ (reference sequence). Trimming cost V 5 bases and J 1 base; bases outside gene matches: 3. Here the CDR3 reads CASSLGTSGGSYEQYF. The CDR3 region has the DNA TGTGCCAGCAGCCTTGGGACTAGCGGGGGGTCCTACGAGCAGTACTTC.

This clonotype was seen only a few times. This chain connects TRBV20-1 to TRBJ2-6; 10 nucleotides line up with TRBD1. The CDR3 is 16 amino acids. The V gene end was trimmed by 5 bases and the J gene end by 0 bases; junction bases not matched to a gene: 4. Germline CDR1 DFQATT, CDR2 SNEGSKA (reference sequence). CDR3 protein: CSAWDRGHSGANVLTF. The CDR3 coding sequence is TGCAGTGCTTGGGACAGGGGCCACTCTGGGGCCAACGTCCTGACTTTC.

This clonotype showed up just a few times. The gene calls are TRBV20-1 and TRBJ2-3; 14 bases are shared with TRBD2. CDR1 and CDR2 (germline): DFQATT, SNEGSKA (reference sequence). The CDR3 is 15 amino acids. Trimming at V came to 7 bases and at J to 4 bases, leaving 7 bases not matched to a gene. The CDR3 DNA sequence: TGCAGTGTTCTTCCGACTAGCGGGAGGGCAGATACGCAGTATTTT. Residues: CSVLPTSGRADTQYF.

The chain employs TRBV19 and TRBJ2-7, with 9 nucleotides matching TRBD1. The germline CDR1 and CDR2 sequences are LNHDA and SQIVND (reference sequence). This CDR3 is built from 16 residues. Trimming at V came to 6 bases and at J to 1 base, leaving 10 bases not matched to a gene. CDR3 amino acids: CASSPIGGQGSYEQYF. CDR3 in DNA: TGTGCCAGTAGCCCCATCGGTGGACAGGGGTCCTACGAGCAGTACTTC.

The CDR3 DNA is TGCGCCAGCAGCTTTGGGACGGATTCAAACAATAATTCACCCCTCCACTTT. Its protein product is CASSFGTDSNNNSPLHF. The chain has TRBV5-1 and TRBJ1-6; tentative D call: TRBD1 (5 bases). Germline V CDR1 and CDR2: SGHRS, YFSETQ. Trimming removed 2 bases from V and 5 bases from J, with 17 bases in between. The CDR3 spans 17 residues.

The chain combines TRBV19 with TRBJ2-5; no reliable D call. This CDR3 has 13 amino acids. The ends were cut back, 1 base at V and 3 bases at J, with 6 bases in the middle. Germline assignment: CDR1 LNHDA and CDR2 SQIVND (reference sequence). CDR3 in amino acids: CASSIVREETQYF. The DNA for the CDR3 is TGTGCCAGTAGTATAGTACGGGAAGAGACCCAGTACTTC.

This clonotype was seen more than once but under ten times. The chain employs TRBV20-1 and TRBJ1-2; perhaps TRBD1 as D (6 bases). This CDR3 contains 12 residues. The V gene lost 4 bases and the J gene lost 8 bases, with 14 bases spanning the gap. Germline lookup yields CDR1 DFQATT and CDR2 SNEGSKA (reference sequence). CDR3 nucleotides: TGCAGTGCTAAAGGGGGTGTGAGAGGCTACACCTTC. Protein sequence: CSAKGGVRGYTF.

V and J are TRBV15 and TRBJ2-5; D unclear. There are 14 residues in the CDR3. The germline gives CDR1 LNHNV, CDR2 YYDKDF (reference sequence). V shed 0 bases and J shed 4 bases, with 9 bases lying between them. CDR3 nucleotides: TGTGCCACCAGCAGAGATCAAGGTGGAGAGACCCAGTACTTC. This sequence encodes CATSRDQGGETQYF.

This sequence joins TRBV5-5 and TRBJ2-3, with TRBD2 matching over 9 bases. The V and J ends lost 0 bases and 1 base, in that order; junction bases with no gene match: 6. Germline V CDR1 and CDR2: SGHKS, YYEKEE (reference sequence). This CDR3 has 17 residues. DNA of the CDR3: TGTGCCAGCAGCTTGGTCCGTAGCGGGAGCGGCACAGATACGCAGTATTTT. It specifies CASSLVRSGSGTDTQYF.

This clonotype has at least ten counts. This chain joins TRBV2 and TRBJ2-3, with 7 positions matching TRBD2. The CDR3 length is 16 residues. The V gene end was trimmed by 8 bases and the J gene end by 0 bases; junction bases not matched to a gene: 11. Germline V gene data show CDR1 as SNHLY and CDR2 as FYNNEI. The CDR3 nucleotides are TGTGCCAGCGGGGGTACTAGCGCCATTAGCACAGATACGCAGTATTTT. It specifies CASGGTSAISTDTQYF.

This clonotype was counted a few times. The chain carries TRBV29-1 and TRBJ2-5; no definite D call. The CDR3 loop spans 12 amino acids. Germline V gene lookup returns CDR1 SQVTM and CDR2 ANQGSEA. The V end lost 3 bases, the J end lost 3 bases, and 8 bases lay between the germline ends. This chain's CDR3 is CSVDLAKETQYF. The CDR3 DNA sequence: TGCAGCGTTGACCTCGCGAAAGAGACCCAGTACTTC.

This clonotype occurred a few times. The rearrangement uses TRBV24-1 and TRBJ2-1; 9 nucleotides align to TRBD1. The CDR3 contains 23 residues. V trimming: 3 bases; J trimming: 7 bases; junction bases outside the gene matches: 30. Germline V lookup: CDR1 KGHDR, CDR2 SFDVKD. CDR3 region: CATSDPGPDRGSASGIRWNEQFF. CDR3 coding DNA: TGTGCCACCAGTGATCCCGGACCCGACAGGGGGTCGGCTAGCGGTATCAGGTGGAATGAGCAGTTCTTC.

This clonotype was picked up a small number of times. The rearrangement joins TRBV5-1 to TRBJ1-2; 7 nucleotides align to TRBD1. The V and J ends lost 4 bases and 6 bases, in that order; junction bases with no gene match: 3. This CDR3 is 12 amino acids long. The germline gives CDR1 SGHRS, CDR2 YFSETQ. CDR3 protein: CASSTTGNGYTF. The CDR3 DNA follows: TGCGCCAGCAGCACGACAGGGAATGGCTACACCTTC.

Here the CDR3 DNA reads TGTGCCAGCAGTGGTGGGAGGGTCCAAGAGACCCAGTACTTC. Its translation is CASSGGRVQETQYF. The chain combines TRBV6-1 with TRBJ2-5; TRBD2 matches at 7 bases. The CDR3 runs to 14 residues. Trimming cost V 4 bases and J 1 base; bases outside gene matches: 3. Per germline, CDR1 MNHNS and CDR2 SASEGT.

This clonotype was counted ten times or more. V usage is TRBV20-1 and J usage is TRBJ2-5, with 15 positions matching TRBD2. The CDR3 covers 18 residues. The germline gives CDR1 DFQATT, CDR2 SNEGSKA (reference sequence). The V and J ends lost 2 bases and 5 bases, in that order; junction bases with no gene match: 12. CDR3 protein: CSARTGTSGRIRWETQYF. Here the CDR3 DNA reads TGCAGTGCTAGAACGGGGACTAGCGGGAGGATAAGGTGGGAGACCCAGTACTTC.

In this sample, this clonotype turned up many times. J is TRBJ2-7 and V is TRBV5-1; D ambiguous. The CDR3 totals 15 residues. The germline V and J ends were trimmed by 2 bases and 5 bases, with 17 bases remaining between them. Germline loops: CDR1 SGHRS, CDR2 YFSETQ. In nucleotides, the CDR3 is TGCGCCAGCAGCTTAGTGATCTCGCCGGAGAACGAGCAGTACTTC. Protein product: CASSLVISPENEQYF.

In its sample, this clonotype was seen a few times. The J gene is TRBJ1-2, the V gene TRBV6-1; TRBD1 aligns across 8 bases. This CDR3 spans 13 amino acids. The trim removed 6 bases at V and 9 bases at J, leaving 9 bases unmatched. Germline V gene data show CDR1 as MNHNS and CDR2 as SASEGT. Here the CDR3 DNA reads TGTGCCAGCAGATTCGGACAGGGAGGGAGCTACACCTTC. Translation: CASRFGQGGSYTF.

The chain joins TRBV9 to TRBJ2-5, with unresolved D. Per the germline V gene, CDR1 is SGDLS and CDR2 is YYNGEE. This CDR3 has 11 amino acids. V was cut by 0 bases and J by 5 bases, with 2 bases left in between. In nucleotides, the CDR3 is TGTGCCAGCAGCGTAGAGGAGACCCAGTACTTC. Amino acid sequence: CASSVEETQYF.

CDR3 protein: CASSFSSSDTQYF. The DNA for the CDR3 is TGTGCCAGCAGTTTCTCCTCCTCGGATACGCAGTATTTT. The V gene is TRBV12-3 or TRBV12-4, the J gene TRBJ2-3; D gene ambiguous. The CDR3 is 13 residues long. Between the trimmed V and J ends, which lost 3 bases and 6 bases, there was a span of 10 bases.

The chain couples TRBV7-6 to TRBJ2-2; TRBD1 is a possible D gene (6 bases). V was cut by 2 bases and J by 9 bases, with 16 bases left in between. CDR3 length: 15 amino acids. Looked up from germline, CDR1 is SGHVS and CDR2 is FNYEAQ. The CDR3 is CASSLFQGLAWELFF. CDR3 in DNA: TGTGCCAGCAGCTTATTCCAGGGGTTGGCGTGGGAGCTGTTTTTT.

This clonotype was picked up a small number of times. This chain joins TRBV6-2 or TRBV6-3 and TRBJ2-7; 8 bases agree with TRBD2. This CDR3 has 12 amino acids. The J segment lost 3 bases and the V segment lost 5 bases, leaving 0 bases of the junction unmatched. CDR1 and CDR2 (germline): MNHEY, SVGEGT. The CDR3 bases are TGTGCCAGCAGTACTAGCGGCTACGAGCAGTACTTC. Translating it yields CASSTSGYEQYF.

This clonotype has ten or more counts. V usage is TRBV5-8 and J usage is TRBJ1-2; TRBD1 matches 8 bases. The germline CDR1 and CDR2 sequences are SGHTS and YDEGEE. V lost 2 bases, J lost 8 bases, and 5 bases stayed unmatched. The CDR3 totals 13 residues. CDR3 residues: CASSFTGGVGYTF. The CDR3 region has the DNA TGTGCCAGCAGCTTTACAGGGGGGGTAGGCTACACCTTC. Drawing the rest from reference TRBV5-8 and TRBJ1-2, the complete variable domain is EAGVTQSPTHLIKTRGQQATLRCSPISGHTSVYWYQQALGLGLQFLLWYDEGEERNRGNFPPRFSGRQFPNYSSELNVNALELEDSALYLCASSFTGGVGYTFGSGTRLTVV.

This clonotype came up a few times. The gene calls are TRBV10-2 and TRBJ2-7; 9 bases align to TRBD2. Germline CDR1 reads WSHSY; CDR2 reads SAAADI. The CDR3 runs 18 residues. V trimming: 4 bases; J trimming: 2 bases; junction bases outside the gene matches: 15. CDR3 sequence: CASSVFSGSEFTPYEQYF. The DNA for the CDR3 is TGCGCCAGCAGTGTATTTAGCGGGAGCGAATTTACGCCCTACGAGCAGTACTTC.

This rearrangement joins TRBV29-1 to TRBJ2-2; D uncertain. Germline CDR1 is SQVTM and CDR2 is ANQGSEA. This CDR3 region has 12 residues. Trimming pared 5 bases from V and 0 bases from J, leaving 4 bases between. The CDR3 reads CSVRTNTGELFF. The CDR3 DNA is TGCAGCGTTCGGACGAACACCGGGGAGCTGTTTTTT.

V is TRBV19 and J is TRBJ2-3; D is uncertain. The CDR3 consists of 15 residues. Trimming removed 8 bases at V and 8 bases at J, with 23 bases between. Per the germline V gene, CDR1 is LNHDA and CDR2 is SQIVND (reference sequence). In nucleotides, the CDR3 is TGTGCCAGTTCCTACAGTGGATTCGAGTTAGTTACGCAGTATTTT. Protein sequence: CASSYSGFELVTQYF.

This clonotype was detected a few times. This chain connects TRBV12-3 or TRBV12-4 to TRBJ2-3; D may match TRBD1 or TRBD2 (5 bases each). CDR3 length: 14 residues. Trimming took off 6 bases at V and 2 bases at J, with 12 bases between the two ends. CDR3 coding DNA: TGTGCCAGCAGAGAAGGGACCCACACAGATACGCAGTATTTT. It encodes CASREGTHTDTQYF.

In its sample, this clonotype was seen many times. This chain joins TRBV5-1 and TRBJ1-5; 7 bases are a match to TRBD1. The trim removed 1 base at V and 6 bases at J, leaving 4 bases unmatched. From germline, CDR1 is SGHRS and CDR2 YFSETQ. CDR3 length equals 14 residues. The CDR3 nucleotides read TGCGCCAGCAGCTTGACAGGGGATCGTCAGCCCCAGCATTTT. It specifies CASSLTGDRQPQHF. The variable domain in full, completed from reference TRBV5-1 and TRBJ1-5, reads KAGVTQTPRYLIKTRGQQVTLSCSPISGHRSVSWYQQTPGQGLQFLFEYFSETQRNKGNFPGRFSGRQFSNSRSEMNVSTLELGDSALYLCASSLTGDRQPQHFGDGTRLSIL.

This clonotype was seen at least ten times. At one end, the junction sequence differs from germline, possibly due to a read error. This chain connects TRBV27 to TRBJ2-7; D gene uncertain. Germline V CDR1 and CDR2: MNHEY, SMNVEV (reference sequence). The CDR3 contains 11 residues. DNA for the CDR3: TGCGCCAGCAGCTCCTCCTACGAGCAGTACTTC. Translated: CASSSSYEQYF.